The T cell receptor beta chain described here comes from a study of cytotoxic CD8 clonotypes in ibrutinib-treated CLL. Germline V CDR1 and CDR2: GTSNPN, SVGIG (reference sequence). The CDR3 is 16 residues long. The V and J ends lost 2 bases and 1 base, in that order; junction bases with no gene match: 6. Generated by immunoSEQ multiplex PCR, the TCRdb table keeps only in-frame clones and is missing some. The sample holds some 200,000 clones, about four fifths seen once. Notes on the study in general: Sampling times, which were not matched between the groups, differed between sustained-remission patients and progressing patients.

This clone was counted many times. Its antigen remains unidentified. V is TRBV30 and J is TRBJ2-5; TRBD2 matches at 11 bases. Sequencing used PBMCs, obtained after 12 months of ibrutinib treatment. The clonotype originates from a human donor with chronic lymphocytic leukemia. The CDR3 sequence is CAWSPRTSGFQETQYF. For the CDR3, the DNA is TGTGCCTGGAGTCCCAGGACTAGCGGGTTCCAAGAGACCCAGTACTTC.